This TCR beta chain was captured by sequencing in a study of T cell therapy after organ transplantation. Study at large: Patients received up to 6 T cell doses every 2 weeks.

The table lists this clone with a count of one. Its specificity is not known. At one end the junction does not follow the germline gene, possibly because of a read error. Here immunoSEQ multiplex PCR was the method, and the copy in TCRdb shows in-frame clones only, minus some. Here the sample spans a few thousand clones, about 90% being singletons. CDR3 size: 14 residues. CDR1 is SGDLS and CDR2 is YYNGEE in the germline V gene. The receptor was derived from a human patient who had received a solid organ transplant and had CMV disease. This chain links TRBV9 with TRBJ1-2, with 9 bases fitting TRBD1. The sample here was CD8+ T cells from blood, taken before autologous CMV-specific T cell therapy. CDR3 region: CGSSETGGLSGYTF. The CDR3, as DNA: TGTGGCAGCAGCGAGACAGGGGGTCTTTCTGGCTACACCTTC.